These 32 T cell receptor beta chains share one sample of origin, sequenced in a study of vaccination effects on CD4 cells after COVID-19. What these receptors recognize is not known. Clones were sequenced by immunoSEQ multiplex PCR, and TCRdb holds only the in-frame ones, with some missing. This table has 25,000 to 30,000 clones, around 67% appearing once. ViraFEST used viral peptide pools to expand antigen-specific CD4+ T cells before sequencing. The culture ran for under eleven days, and then CD4+ T cells were isolated. Each participant was given two doses of one vaccine (BNT162b2 or mRNA-1273). The material sequenced was CD4+ T cells from PBMCs cultured with HCoV-NL63 spike peptides, taken after COVID-19 vaccination. The origin of the receptors is a human donor who received a COVID-19 vaccine.

J is TRBJ1-2 and V is TRBV28; D not resolved. There are 11 residues in the CDR3. The V gene lost 4 bases and the J gene lost 5 bases, with 5 bases spanning the gap. Per the germline V gene, CDR1 is MDHEN and CDR2 is SYDVKM. CDR3 nucleotide sequence: TGTGCCAGCAGTTCTAGATATGGCTACACCTTC. This sequence encodes CASSSRYGYTF.

The V and J genes are TRBV6-5 and TRBJ1-5; perhaps TRBD1 as D (5 bases). Trimming cost V 10 bases and J 2 bases, with 9 bases left between them. The CDR3 covers 12 residues. Germline assignment: CDR1 MNHEY and CDR2 SVGAGI. The CDR3 nucleotides are TGTGCCATCTCGGGGGGCAATCAGCCCCAGCATTTT. Its protein is CAISGGNQPQHF.

The chain is built from TRBV27 and TRBJ2-5, with TRBD2 identical over 15 bases. The germline V gene encodes CDR1 MNHEY and CDR2 SMNVEV (reference sequence). The CDR3 covers 18 residues. V dropped 3 bases and J dropped 4; count of bases not matched to a gene: 9. The chain's CDR3 is CASSFSGTSGRTGETQYF. Here the CDR3 DNA reads TGTGCCAGCAGTTTTTCCGGGACTAGCGGGAGGACTGGAGAGACCCAGTACTTC.

As regards this clone: Germline and junction disagree at one end, which may indicate a read error. The chain uses TRBV4-2 and TRBJ2-7; 7 bases match TRBD2. This CDR3 has 16 amino acids. Germline lookup yields CDR1 LGHNA and CDR2 YNFKEQ. CDR3: CASSQDRALADYKQYF. In nucleotides, the CDR3 is TGTGCCAGCAGCCAAGATAGGGCCCTAGCGGACTACAAGCAGTACTTC.

The chain has TRBV30 and TRBJ2-5; D is unresolved. V dropped 0 bases and J dropped 3 bases, with 8 bases sitting between them. The CDR3 has 13 amino acids. CDR1 is GTSNPN and CDR2 is SVGIG in the germline V gene (reference sequence). CDR3 protein: CAWSVRLKETQYF. The CDR3 nucleotides read TGTGCCTGGAGTGTACGTCTGAAAGAGACCCAGTACTTC.

The gene calls are TRBV6-4 and TRBJ2-3; tentative D call: TRBD2 (6 bases). V was clipped by 0 bases and J by 4 bases, with 14 bases between them. Germline V gene sequence: CDR1 MRHNA, CDR2 SNTAGT. The CDR3 extends over 16 amino acids. The CDR3: CASSDSPGVGPDTQYF. The DNA of the CDR3 is TGTGCCAGCAGTGACTCACCGGGAGTAGGGCCAGATACGCAGTATTTT.

The chain has TRBV5-1 and TRBJ2-3, with D tentatively TRBD2 (5 bases). Trimming stripped 3 bases from V and 2 bases from J, with 10 bases between. The length of the CDR3 is 14 residues. Looked up from germline, CDR1 is SGHRS and CDR2 is YFSETQ. The CDR3 loop reads CASSSPDSTDTQYF. The CDR3 DNA reads as TGCGCCAGCAGCTCACCGGACTCCACAGATACGCAGTATTTT.

The V call is TRBV25-1, the J call TRBJ1-2, with 10 positions matching TRBD1. The junction had 8 bases not matched to a gene; V was cut back by 3 bases and J by 7 bases. This CDR3 has 15 residues. Germline-derived CDR1 and CDR2 are MGHDK and SYGVNS. The CDR3 loop reads CASSDPRQGAGGYTF. In nucleotides, the CDR3 is TGTGCCAGCAGTGACCCCCGACAGGGGGCAGGTGGCTACACCTTC.

This clone was observed a handful of times. This chain links TRBV18 with TRBJ1-4; a possible D gene is TRBD1 (6 bases). Germline assignment: CDR1 KGHSH and CDR2 LQKENI. The CDR3 loop spans 15 amino acids. The ends were cut back, 3 bases at V and 4 bases at J, with 12 bases in the middle. The CDR3 coding sequence is TGTGCCAGCTCACCGGATACAGGGTTTAATGAAAAACTGTTTTTT. As protein: CASSPDTGFNEKLFF.

This clone has only a few counts. The V gene is TRBV6-6, the J gene TRBJ2-1; D gene ambiguous. Trimming stripped 2 bases from V and 0 bases from J, with 11 bases between. The germline CDR1 and CDR2 sequences are MNHNY and SVGAGI (reference sequence). The CDR3 length is 16 residues. The CDR3 DNA sequence: TGTGCCAGCAGTTACCCGGCGTTGAGCTCCTACAATGAGCAGTTCTTC. The encoded protein is CASSYPALSSYNEQFF.

This chain connects TRBV2 to TRBJ2-7; D perhaps matches TRBD1 (5 bases). Per the germline V gene, CDR1 is SNHLY and CDR2 is FYNNEI. The CDR3 loop spans 14 amino acids. V lost 4 bases to trimming and J lost 11 bases, with 21 bases between them. CDR3 in DNA: TGTGCCAGCAGTGCGGGTCAGGGTAGTAGGCAGGAGTACTTC. Encoded protein: CASSAGQGSRQEYF.

This clone has a single count. The rearrangement links TRBV6-5 to TRBJ2-5, with 9 bases that match TRBD2. J gave up 2 bases and V 6 bases, and 1 base lay outside the gene matches. The CDR3 is 13 amino acids. Germline V gene sequence: CDR1 MNHEY, CDR2 SVGAGI. DNA for the CDR3: TGTGCCAGCAGGCTAGCGGGGCAAGAGACCCAGTACTTC. Amino acid sequence: CASRLAGQETQYF.

This chain uses TRBV11-3 with TRBJ1-3; unclear D gene. The ends were cut back, 5 bases at V and 2 bases at J, with 7 bases in the middle. CDR1 and CDR2 from the germline V gene are SGHNT and YENEEA. CDR3 length equals 13 residues. The chain's CDR3 is CASSLGAGNTIYF. The DNA for the CDR3 is TGTGCCAGCAGCCTCGGGGCTGGAAACACCATATATTTT.

In this sample, this clone turned up a few times. CDR3 nucleotide sequence: TGTGCCAGTAGTATTATTCGACCTAGCAATCAGCCCCAGCATTTT. It codes for CASSIIRPSNQPQHF. This chain uses TRBV19 with TRBJ1-5; D gene unclear. The V gene's germline CDR1 is LNHDA and CDR2 SQIVND (reference sequence). Trimming pared 3 bases from V and 0 bases from J, leaving 9 bases between. This CDR3 has 15 amino acids.

The V call is TRBV6-5, the J call TRBJ2-7; a possible D gene is TRBD2 (6 bases). CDR1 MNHEY and CDR2 SVGAGI come from the germline V gene. The CDR3 consists of 15 residues. Trimming shortened V by 3 bases and J by 4 bases, and 16 bases separated the two germline ends. The CDR3 sequence: CASSYGGAGRYEQYF. DNA of the CDR3: TGTGCCAGCAGTTATGGCGGGGCCGGGAGATACGAGCAGTACTTC.

The chain couples TRBV5-1 to TRBJ2-3; D is undetermined. V was clipped by 2 bases and J by 0 bases, with 10 bases between them. The CDR3 spans 15 residues. CDR1 and CDR2 (germline): SGHRS, YFSETQ. The chain's CDR3 is CASSLRVSSTDTQYF. CDR3 DNA sequence: TGCGCCAGCAGCTTAAGGGTGTCTAGCACAGATACGCAGTATTTT.

The gene calls are TRBV9 and TRBJ1-1; 8 nucleotides align to TRBD1. CDR3 length: 15 amino acids. Germline V gene data show CDR1 as SGDLS and CDR2 as YYNGEE. J lost 5 bases, V lost 0 bases, and 6 bases had no gene match. CDR3 amino acids: CASSVGQGARTEAFF. The CDR3 nucleotides read TGTGCCAGCAGCGTAGGGCAGGGGGCAAGAACTGAAGCTTTCTTT.

The chain uses TRBV4-1 and TRBJ2-7, with a weak D call TRBD1 (6 bases). This CDR3 has 15 residues. Trimming took off 4 bases at V and 2 bases at J, with 15 bases between the two ends. CDR1 and CDR2 (germline): MGHRA, YSYEKL. CDR3 residues: CASSLSTGTTYEQYF. CDR3 DNA sequence: TGCGCCAGCAGCCTTTCAACCGGGACAACCTACGAGCAGTACTTC.

The chain carries TRBV11-2 and TRBJ2-1; TRBD2 agrees at 10 bases. Germline V gene data show CDR1 as SGHAT and CDR2 as FQNNGV. This CDR3 has 18 residues. V was clipped by 2 bases and J by 9 bases; unmatched bases: 16. The CDR3 sequence is CASSLRLAASGRKGEQFF. The CDR3 DNA follows: TGTGCCAGCAGCTTAAGATTGGCTGCTAGCGGGAGAAAAGGTGAGCAGTTCTTC.

The chain recombines TRBV25-1 with TRBJ1-3, with 8 nucleotides matching TRBD1. This CDR3 is 17 amino acids long. The germline gives CDR1 MGHDK, CDR2 SYGVNS. J was trimmed by 0 bases and V by 3 bases; bases with no gene match: 7. The CDR3 DNA reads as TGTGCCAGCAGTGATAGGCAGGGGGCCAACTCTGGAAACACCATATATTTT. It codes for CASSDRQGANSGNTIYF. The full variable domain, in which reference TRBV25-1 and TRBJ1-3 provide the parts outside the CDR3, is EADIYQTPRYLVIGTGKKITLECSQTMGHDKMYWYQQDPGMELHLIHYSYGVNSTEKGDLSSESTVSRIRTEHFPLTLESARPSHTSQYLCASSDRQGANSGNTIYFGEGSWLTVV.

The chain employs TRBV13 and TRBJ2-2; TRBD2 aligns across 10 bases. Germline CDR1 and CDR2: PRHDT and FYEKMQ (reference sequence). V was pared by 3 bases and J by 4 bases, with 2 bases of the junction left unmatched. The CDR3 consists of 15 residues. In DNA form, the CDR3 reads TGTGCCAGCAGCTTTAGCGGGGGGCCCACCGGGGAGCTGTTTTTT. Translating it yields CASSFSGGPTGELFF.

The sample holds a few counts of this clone. This chain joins TRBV21-1 and TRBJ1-1; the table's D call, TRBD1, has no DNA check behind it. TRBV21-1 is a documented pseudogene. The length of the CDR3 is 17 residues. For the CDR3, the DNA is TGTGCCAGCAGCTTACAGGGGGCGCGTGGTATGAACACTGAAGCTTTCTTT. Translation gives CASSLQGARGMNTEAFF.

This clone was seen a handful of times. The gene calls are TRBV5-1 and TRBJ2-3; D not certain. Germline lookup yields CDR1 SGHRS and CDR2 YFSETQ. The length of the CDR3 is 14 residues. Trimming left V 0 bases short and J 0 bases short, with 5 bases between. CDR3 sequence: CASSLAESTDTQYF. The CDR3 DNA is TGCGCCAGCAGCTTGGCAGAAAGCACAGATACGCAGTATTTT.

The chain joins TRBV5-5 to TRBJ1-5; a possible D gene is TRBD1 (6 bases). Trimming removed 2 bases from V and 2 bases from J, with 8 bases in between. The CDR3 loop spans 14 amino acids. Germline assignment: CDR1 SGHKS and CDR2 YYEKEE (reference sequence). CDR3 residues: CASSLQGGNQPQHF. Here the CDR3 DNA reads TGTGCCAGCAGCTTACAGGGCGGCAATCAGCCCCAGCATTTT.

This clone was seen just once. The chain employs TRBV29-1 and TRBJ2-7; D might be TRBD1 (5 bases). The germline V gene has CDR1 SQVTM and CDR2 ANQGSEA. CDR3 length equals 15 residues. V shed 5 bases and J shed 3 bases, with 20 bases lying between them. The CDR3 nucleotides are TGCAGCGTTCTTAAGTTGTCTGGACAAAGCTACGAGCAGTACTTC. It is translated as CSVLKLSGQSYEQYF.

The CDR3: CASLLGTHSNQPQHF. DNA for the CDR3: TGTGCCAGCCTCCTCGGGACTCACTCCAATCAGCCCCAGCATTTT. V is TRBV6-5 and J is TRBJ1-5; TRBD1 is a possible D gene (5 bases). From germline, CDR1 is MNHEY and CDR2 SVGAGI. Trimming removed 8 bases at V and 3 bases at J, with 17 bases between. CDR3 length: 15 residues.

V is TRBV10-3 and J is TRBJ1-2; the match to TRBD1 covers 9 bases. CDR3 size: 15 residues. Trimming cost V 0 bases and J 5 bases; bases outside gene matches: 4. CDR1 is ENHRY and CDR2 is SYGVKD in the germline V gene. CDR3 DNA sequence: TGTGCCATCAGTGAGTCCTCACAGGGGGCTTATGGCTACACCTTC. It yields the protein CAISESSQGAYGYTF.

The V gene is TRBV5-1, the J gene TRBJ2-3, with 8 nucleotides matching TRBD2. This CDR3 is built from 17 residues. From germline, CDR1 is SGHRS and CDR2 YFSETQ. V shed 0 bases, J shed 5 bases, and the junction held 11 bases outside the gene matches. The CDR3 DNA sequence: TGCGCCAGCAGCTTGGGTCTAACGGGAGGGCTCGGAGATACGCAGTATTTT. It codes for CASSLGLTGGLGDTQYF.

The rearrangement links TRBV6-5 to TRBJ1-3, with 7 bases matching TRBD1. Germline trimming cut 7 bases from V and 0 bases from J; bases unmatched to any gene: 3. CDR1 is MNHEY and CDR2 is SVGAGI in the germline V gene. The CDR3 is 14 amino acids. CDR3 sequence reads: CASIRDSSGNTIYF. CDR3 DNA: TGTGCCAGCATCAGGGACAGCTCTGGAAACACCATATATTTT.

This chain connects TRBV11-3 to TRBJ2-7, with D possibly matching TRBD2 (6 bases). Germline CDR1 reads SGHNT; CDR2 reads YENEEA. This CDR3 spans 13 amino acids. Deletions cut 2 bases from V and 5 bases from J, with 10 bases between. The CDR3 reads CASSLTGSDEQYF. CDR3 nucleotide sequence: TGTGCCAGCAGCTTAACCGGGAGCGACGAGCAGTACTTC.

The chain employs TRBV2 and TRBJ2-2; D is possibly TRBD2 (6 bases). The CDR3 loop spans 15 amino acids. Trimming took 1 base from V and 1 from J, leaving 7 bases between them. CDR1 and CDR2 from the germline V gene are SNHLY and FYNNEI. Here the CDR3 reads CASSEVSGNTGELFF. As DNA, the CDR3 is TGTGCCAGCAGTGAAGTTAGCGGGAACACCGGGGAGCTGTTTTTT. Supplemented by reference TRBV2 and TRBJ2-2, the full variable domain reads EPEVTQTPSHQVTQMGQEVILRCVPISNHLYFYWYRQILGQKVEFLVSFYNNEISEKSEIFDDQFSVERPDGSNFTLKIRSTKLEDSAMYFCASSEVSGNTGELFFGEGSRLTVL.

This chain connects TRBV5-5 to TRBJ1-2; 7 bases agree with TRBD1. CDR1 and CDR2 from the germline V gene are SGHKS and YYEKEE (reference sequence). This CDR3 is built from 15 residues. V dropped 0 bases and J dropped 3; count of bases not matched to a gene: 5. In nucleotides, the CDR3 is TGTGCCAGCAGCTTGGGGGGAGGGGGCGACTATGGCTACACCTTC. Its protein product is CASSLGGGGDYGYTF.